The TCR beta chain described here comes from a study of T cells in Graves' hyperthyroidism and ophthalmopathy. Amplification of TCR beta CDR3 regions used RNA as the template. Primed by the HTBI set, a first-round RT-PCR was run on the TCR CDR3. TCRdb redid the calling of the multiplex PCR reads with MiXCR, one entry per CDR3 protein. Of approximately 300,000 distinct CDR3 sequences listed, roughly 19% are singletons. Disease duration was under 3 months in the ophthalmopathy patients, who also had a Clinical Activity Score of at least 3 and a NOSPECS grade of at least 4. The CDR3 contains 16 residues. CDR1 is SGHRS, CDR2 YFSETQ, per germline. V was clipped by 2 bases and J by 0 bases; unmatched bases: 3. Remarks on this clonotype: Its matching antigen is unknown.

General study points: From stable hyperthyroidism, ophthalmopathy was set apart by a 13 V-J model. Most expanded thyroid clonotypes above 0.001 recurred in blood.

The source is a man aged 50 to 59 with Graves' ophthalmopathy. Sequencing was performed on blood. The genes are TRBV5-1 and TRBJ2-3; 10 bases agree with TRBD2. In DNA, the CDR3 is TGCGCCAGCAGCTTCTGGACTAGCGGTAGCACAGATACGCAGTATTTT. This gives the protein CASSFWTSGSTDTQYF.